The 13 T cell receptor beta chains given below trace back to one sample, sequenced in a study of cytomegalovirus exposure and HLA in healthy donors. A multiplex PCR was run with 60 Vbeta primers and 13 Jbeta primers. Sequencing used immunoSEQ multiplex PCR; TCRdb keeps in-frame clones, though not all of them. Of about 130,000 clones listed, roughly two thirds are singletons. Sequencing was performed on PBMCs. These receptors originate from a man aged 30 to 39 in good health and CMV-seropositive.

In this sample, this clone turned up a few times. The chain links TRBV5-6 to TRBJ2-3, with D perhaps matching TRBD2 (6 bases). Germline CDR1 and CDR2: SGHDT and YYEEEE. The V gene lost 4 bases and the J gene lost 8 bases, with 11 bases spanning the gap. The CDR3 is 12 amino acids. The CDR3 DNA sequence: TGTGCCAGCAGCCCTGGAGGGGTTACGCAGTATTTT. Translation gives CASSPGGVTQYF.

V gene TRBV7-3 combines with J gene TRBJ2-2; D call uncertain. Germline assignment: CDR1 SGHTA and CDR2 FQGTGA. The ends were cut back, 4 bases at V and 3 bases at J, with 6 bases in the middle. The CDR3 is 13 amino acids. CDR3 sequence: CASSSSYTGELFF. CDR3 nucleotide sequence: TGTGCCAGCAGCTCCTCTTACACCGGGGAGCTGTTTTTT.

The CDR3 nucleotides are TGTGCCATCAGTGAGCAGCGGGCTCTTTCTACGCAGTATTTT. As protein: CAISEQRALSTQYF. The rearrangement joins TRBV10-3 to TRBJ2-3; possible D gene TRBD2, 6 bases. Germline V lookup: CDR1 ENHRY, CDR2 SYGVKD. V was clipped by 2 bases and J by 8 bases, with 14 bases between them. This CDR3 region has 14 residues.

The rearrangement joins TRBV5-1 to TRBJ2-7, with 7 bases lining up with TRBD2. The CDR3 contains 16 residues. The V segment lost 4 bases and the J segment 0 bases; nucleotides outside the gene matches: 10. In germline, CDR1 is SGHRS, CDR2 YFSETQ. DNA of the CDR3: TGCGCCAGCAGCCAAGAGACGCCGGGAGGCTCCTACGAGCAGTACTTC. Its translation: CASSQETPGGSYEQYF.

In this sample, this clone turned up once. The chain is built from TRBV28 and TRBJ2-5; D may be TRBD2 (6 bases). This CDR3 spans 14 amino acids. The germline V gene encodes CDR1 MDHEN and CDR2 SYDVKM. V gave up 2 bases and J gave up 2 bases, with 9 bases separating them. Here the CDR3 DNA reads TGTGCCAGCAGTTTAGAGGGACTGCAAGAGACCCAGTACTTC. It encodes CASSLEGLQETQYF.

This clone was counted a few times. The chain joins TRBV10-3 to TRBJ2-2; 7 bases agree with TRBD1. V was pared by 4 bases and J by 0 bases, with 8 bases of the junction left unmatched. Germline CDR1 and CDR2: ENHRY and SYGVKD. The CDR3 totals 17 residues. CDR3 coding DNA: TGTGCCATCAGTGGAGGGGGACAGCATTCGAACACCGGGGAGCTGTTTTTT. Amino acid sequence: CAISGGGQHSNTGELFF.

This clone was detected only a few times. The chain recombines TRBV4-1 with TRBJ2-7; perhaps TRBD1 as D (6 bases). This CDR3 is 17 amino acids long. Germline V CDR1 and CDR2: MGHRA, YSYEKL. V was trimmed by 2 bases and J by 7 bases, leaving 24 bases between them. CDR3 loop: CASSQRYRAVIRGEQYF. CDR3 nucleotides: TGCGCCAGCAGCCAAAGGTATAGAGCGGTGATAAGGGGGGAGCAGTACTTC.

This clone was counted only a few times. The chain links TRBV27 to TRBJ1-5; D possibly corresponds to TRBD1 (5 bases). V lost 3 bases, J lost 5 bases, and 11 bases lay in between. CDR3 length: 14 amino acids. Germline-derived CDR1 and CDR2 are MNHEY and SMNVEV (reference sequence). The CDR3 spells CASSFRRADQPQHF. For the CDR3, the DNA is TGTGCCAGCAGTTTTCGCAGGGCGGATCAGCCCCAGCATTTT.

The CDR3 loop reads CASSFFLTASTDTQYF. DNA of the CDR3: TGTGCCAGCAGCTTCTTCCTAACCGCCAGCACAGATACGCAGTATTTT. The V gene is TRBV5-6, the J gene TRBJ2-3; D is undetermined. The CDR3 runs 16 residues. Germline lookup yields CDR1 SGHDT and CDR2 YYEEEE. V dropped 2 bases and J dropped 0 bases, with 13 bases sitting between them.

V and J are TRBV4-1 and TRBJ2-3; D gene unclear. Trimming stripped 1 base from V and 5 bases from J, with 13 bases between. This CDR3 region has 15 residues. From germline, CDR1 is MGHRA and CDR2 YSYEKL. CDR3 amino acids: CASSQGNAVGDTQYF. The DNA of the CDR3 is TGCGCCAGCAGCCAAGGAAATGCGGTAGGAGATACGCAGTATTTT.

This chain links TRBV4-2 with TRBJ2-3, with 8 positions matching TRBD2. The length of the CDR3 is 20 residues. Germline V lookup: CDR1 LGHNA, CDR2 YNFKEQ. Germline trimming cut 6 bases from V and 0 bases from J; bases unmatched to any gene: 20. The CDR3 DNA reads as TGTGCCAGCAGTCCAGCCAAGAGCGCTAGCGGGTCCCTAAGCACAGATACGCAGTATTTT. It translates to CASSPAKSASGSLSTDTQYF.

V is TRBV28 and J is TRBJ2-7, with 9 bases fitting TRBD1. V was pared by 2 bases and J by 5 bases, with 4 bases of the junction left unmatched. This CDR3 region has 14 residues. Per germline, CDR1 MDHEN and CDR2 SYDVKM. In nucleotides, the CDR3 is TGTGCCAGCAGTTTACGGGACAGGGCCCACGAGCAGTACTTC. It encodes CASSLRDRAHEQYF.

J is TRBJ2-1 and V is TRBV6-1, with D uncertain. CDR1 and CDR2 from the germline V gene are MNHNS and SASEGT. The CDR3 is 14 amino acids. The CDR3 DNA reads TGTGGGGCTTCTCTGTATAGCTCCTACAATGAGCAGTTCTTC. Protein: CGASLYSSYNEQFF.